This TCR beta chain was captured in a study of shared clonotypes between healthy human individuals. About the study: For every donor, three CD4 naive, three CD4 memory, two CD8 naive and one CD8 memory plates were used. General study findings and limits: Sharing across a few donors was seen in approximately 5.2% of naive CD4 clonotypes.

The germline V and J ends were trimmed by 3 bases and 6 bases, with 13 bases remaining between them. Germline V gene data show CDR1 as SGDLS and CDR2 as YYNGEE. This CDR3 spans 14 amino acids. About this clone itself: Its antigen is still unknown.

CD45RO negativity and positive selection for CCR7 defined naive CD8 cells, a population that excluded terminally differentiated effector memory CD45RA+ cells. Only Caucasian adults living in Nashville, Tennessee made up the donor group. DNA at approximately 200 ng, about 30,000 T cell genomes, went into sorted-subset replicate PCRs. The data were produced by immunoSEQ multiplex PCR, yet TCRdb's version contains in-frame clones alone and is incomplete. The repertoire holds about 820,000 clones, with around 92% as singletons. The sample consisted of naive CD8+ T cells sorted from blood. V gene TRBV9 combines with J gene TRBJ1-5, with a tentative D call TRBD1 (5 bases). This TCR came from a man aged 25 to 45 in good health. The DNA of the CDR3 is TGTGCCAGCAGCGCCGGGGCGGGATTTCAGCCCCAGCATTTT. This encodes CASSAGAGFQPQHF.